The table lists the clone carrying this T cell receptor (beta chain) with many counts. Its antigen is unknown. Per germline, CDR1 KGHSH and CDR2 LQKENI. The CDR3 spans 14 residues. The ends lost 3 bases at V and 4 bases at J; junction bases unmatched: 4. The record originates from a study of prognosis after radiotherapy for stage I lung cancer. As for the study in general: Each patient with non-small cell lung cancer was deemed medically inoperable. Study conclusions and caveats: It was not determined whether the expanded TCR clones were tumor-specific.

Multiplex PCR, run in two rounds, amplified TCR beta CDR3 from genomic DNA. The use of primers specific to each TRBV and TRBJ gene characterized first-round PCR. TCRdb analysed the multiplex PCR reads with MiXCR anew, one entry per CDR3 protein. The sample contains more than 15,000 distinct CDR3 sequences, about a sixth of which appear only once. The sample was PBMCs, taken before or after stereotactic body radiation therapy (not recorded which). The chain employs TRBV18 and TRBJ2-3, with 7 bases identical to TRBD1. This TCR came from a donor over 45 with non-small cell lung cancer. The DNA for the CDR3 is TGTGCCAGCTCACCGAGGGGGCCCCCAGATACGCAGTATTTT. This sequence encodes CASSPRGPPDTQYF.